This T cell receptor beta chain was sequenced in a study of blood T cell repertoires in COVID-19. Looking at the study overall: PBMCs, B-cell-depleted T cells, or T cells were the source of the cDNA or gDNA that made up the material.

Trimming stripped 5 bases from V and 0 bases from J, with 29 bases between. This CDR3 contains 20 residues. CDR1 is SGHTS and CDR2 is YDEGEE in the germline V gene. Seattle patients were enrolled during active infection and followed longitudinally. TCRdb's copy holds only in-frame clones and misses some; the assay was immunoSEQ multiplex PCR. This sample has roughly 220,000 clones, with about 85% found just once. The receptor was isolated from a woman aged 50 to 60 with COVID-19, enrolled during active disease. Sequencing was done on a sample of peripheral blood. The chain employs TRBV5-8 and TRBJ1-2; a possible D gene is TRBD1 (6 bases). This chain's CDR3 is CASRGRQGPPSESTNYGYTF. For the CDR3, the DNA is TGTGCCAGCAGGGGTAGGCAGGGGCCTCCCTCAGAGTCAACTAACTATGGCTACACCTTC.